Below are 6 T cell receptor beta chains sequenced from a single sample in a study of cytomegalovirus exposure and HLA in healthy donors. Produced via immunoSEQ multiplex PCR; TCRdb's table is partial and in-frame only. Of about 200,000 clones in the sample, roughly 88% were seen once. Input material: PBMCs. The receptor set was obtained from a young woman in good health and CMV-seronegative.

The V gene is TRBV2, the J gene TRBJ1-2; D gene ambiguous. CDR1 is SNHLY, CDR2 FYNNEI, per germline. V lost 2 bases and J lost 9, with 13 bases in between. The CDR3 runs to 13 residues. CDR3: CASSEKNSLSYTF. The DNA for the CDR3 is TGTGCCAGCAGTGAAAAGAACAGCCTAAGCTACACCTTC.

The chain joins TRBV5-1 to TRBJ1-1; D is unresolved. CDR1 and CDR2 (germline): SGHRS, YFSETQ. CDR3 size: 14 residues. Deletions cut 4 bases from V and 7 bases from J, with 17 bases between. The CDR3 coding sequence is TGCGCCAGCAGCCGTGATGAGGGATCGGGTGAAGCTTTCTTT. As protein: CASSRDEGSGEAFF.

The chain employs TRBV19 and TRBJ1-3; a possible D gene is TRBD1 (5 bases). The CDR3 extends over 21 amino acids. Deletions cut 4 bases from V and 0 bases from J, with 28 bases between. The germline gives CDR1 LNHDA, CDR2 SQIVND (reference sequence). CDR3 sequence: CASSKTGVIIFGQFSGNTIYF. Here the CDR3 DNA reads TGTGCCAGTAGTAAAACGGGAGTGATCATTTTCGGACAATTCTCTGGAAACACCATATATTTT.

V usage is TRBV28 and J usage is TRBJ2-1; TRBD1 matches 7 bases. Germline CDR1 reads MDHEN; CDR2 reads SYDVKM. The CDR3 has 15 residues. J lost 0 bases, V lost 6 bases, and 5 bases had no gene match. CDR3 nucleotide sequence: TGTGCCAGCAGATCGGACAGGAGCTCCTACAATGAGCAGTTCTTC. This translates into CASRSDRSSYNEQFF.

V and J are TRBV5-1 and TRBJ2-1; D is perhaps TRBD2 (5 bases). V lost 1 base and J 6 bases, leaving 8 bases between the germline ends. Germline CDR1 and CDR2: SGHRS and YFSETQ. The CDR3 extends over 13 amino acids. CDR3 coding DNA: TGCGCCAGCAGCTTGCCAGGAGGCAATGAGCAGTTCTTC. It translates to CASSLPGGNEQFF.

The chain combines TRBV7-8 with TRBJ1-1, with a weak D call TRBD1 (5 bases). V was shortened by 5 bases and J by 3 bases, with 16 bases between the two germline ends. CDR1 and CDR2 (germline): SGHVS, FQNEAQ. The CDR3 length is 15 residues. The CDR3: CASSAVLEGDTEAFF. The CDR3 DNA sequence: TGTGCCAGCAGCGCCGTCCTAGAAGGGGACACTGAAGCTTTCTTT. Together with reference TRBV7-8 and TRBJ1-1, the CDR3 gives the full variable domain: GAGVSQSPRYKVAKRGQDVALRCDPISGHVSLFWYQQALGQGPEFLTYFQNEAQLDKSGLPSDRFFAERPEGSVSTLKIQRTQQEDSAVYLCASSAVLEGDTEAFFGQGTRLTVV.